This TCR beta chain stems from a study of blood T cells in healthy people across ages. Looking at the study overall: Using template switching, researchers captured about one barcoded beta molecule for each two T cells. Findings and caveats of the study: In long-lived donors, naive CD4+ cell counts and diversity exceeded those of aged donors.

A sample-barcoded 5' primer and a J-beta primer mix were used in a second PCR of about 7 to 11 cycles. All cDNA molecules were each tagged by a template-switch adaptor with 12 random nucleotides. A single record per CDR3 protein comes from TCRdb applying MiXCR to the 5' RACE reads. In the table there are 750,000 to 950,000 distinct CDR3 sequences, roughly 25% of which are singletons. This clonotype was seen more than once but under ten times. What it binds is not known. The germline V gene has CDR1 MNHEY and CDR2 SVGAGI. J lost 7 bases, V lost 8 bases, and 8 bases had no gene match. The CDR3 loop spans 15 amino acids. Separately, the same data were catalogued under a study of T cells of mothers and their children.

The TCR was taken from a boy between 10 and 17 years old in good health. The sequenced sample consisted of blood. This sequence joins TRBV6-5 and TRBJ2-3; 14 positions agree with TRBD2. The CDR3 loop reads CASAGLAGGENTQYF. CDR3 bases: TGTGCCAGCGCAGGACTAGCGGGGGGCGAAAATACGCAGTATTTT.